This is a list of T cell receptor beta chains from one sample in a study of cytomegalovirus exposure and HLA in healthy donors. Method: immunoSEQ multiplex PCR; TCRdb's copy keeps in-frame clones and lacks some. The sample records about 86,000 clones, around 71% being singletons. The source material was PBMCs. The receptors come from a man aged 60 to 75 in good health and CMV-seronegative. The CDR3 runs from the conserved cysteine through the conserved F or W. Each record gives: V gene, D gene, CDR3 length, J gene, clone size, CDR3 protein, CDR3 DNA. D genes are given only for firm matches. The listing skips clone size in some rows; elsewhere it reads once, few, many or a size class.

V: TRBV11-2; D: NA; length: 13; J: TRBJ2-7; size: NA; CDR3: CASRRIGVGEQYF; DNA: TGTGCCAGCAGGAGAATCGGGGTGGGCGAGCAGTACTTC
V: TRBV7-9; D: NA; length: 13; J: TRBJ1-1; size: NA; CDR3: CASSSMQGPEAFF; DNA: TGTGCCAGCAGCTCAATGCAGGGCCCTGAAGCTTTCTTT
V: TRBV2; D: NA; length: 15; J: TRBJ2-5; size: few; CDR3: CASSEAIGGAETQYF; DNA: TGTGCCAGCAGTGAAGCGATTGGGGGGGCGGAGACCCAGTACTTC
V: TRBV19; D: TRBD1; length: 16; J: TRBJ2-1; size: NA; CDR3: CASSISGTGGFSEQFF; DNA: TGTGCCAGTAGTATCTCCGGGACAGGGGGTTTCAGTGAGCAGTTCTTC
V: TRBV4-1; D: TRBD1; length: 19; J: TRBJ1-2; size: few; CDR3: CASSQVPAGQGASNYGYTF; DNA: TGCGCCAGCAGCCAAGTCCCTGCGGGACAGGGCGCATCTAACTATGGCTACACCTTC
V: TRBV6-1; D: NA; length: 13; J: TRBJ1-1; size: NA; CDR3: CASSEGTPTRAFF; DNA: TGTGCCAGCAGTGAAGGGACACCCACCCGAGCTTTCTTT
V: TRBV9; D: NA; length: 13; J: TRBJ2-3; size: NA; CDR3: CASSVASTDTQYF; DNA: TGTGCCAGCAGCGTAGCGTCGACAGATACGCAGTATTTT
V: TRBV6-5; D: NA; length: 13; J: TRBJ2-3; size: once; CDR3: CASSYEREDTQYF; DNA: TGTGCCAGCAGTTACGAACGGGAAGATACGCAGTATTTT
V: TRBV5-1; D: TRBD2; length: 16; J: TRBJ2-5; size: once; CDR3: CASSLSAGNGRETQYF; DNA: TGCGCCAGCAGCTTGTCAGCGGGAAACGGTCGAGAGACCCAGTACTTC
V: TRBV18; D: NA; length: 13; J: TRBJ2-7; size: once; CDR3: CASSLGTAREQYF; DNA: TGTGCCAGCTCCCTGGGGACTGCGAGGGAGCAGTACTTC
V: TRBV5-6; D: TRBD2; length: 16; J: TRBJ2-2; size: NA; CDR3: CASSLERGARTGELFF; DNA: TGTGCCAGCAGCTTGGAGCGGGGGGCAAGGACCGGGGAGCTGTTTTTT
V: TRBV6-5; D: TRBD1; length: 13; J: TRBJ1-2; size: few; CDR3: CASSDGDSSGYTF; DNA: TGTGCCAGCAGTGATGGGGACAGTAGCGGCTACACCTTC
V: TRBV11-2; D: NA; length: 11; J: TRBJ2-7; size: NA; CDR3: CASSQPNEQYF; DNA: TGTGCCAGCAGCCAACCTAACGAGCAGTACTTC
V: TRBV28; D: NA; length: 14; J: TRBJ1-3; size: NA; CDR3: CASSLGGAGNTIYF; DNA: TGTGCCAGCAGTTTAGGAGGAGCTGGAAACACCATATATTTT
V: TRBV7-6; D: TRBD1; length: 15; J: TRBJ1-1; size: NA; CDR3: CASSLGQGGATEAFF; DNA: TGTGCCAGCAGCTTAGGACAGGGGGGGGCCACTGAAGCTTTCTTT
V: TRBV27; D: NA; length: 13; J: TRBJ1-1; size: NA; CDR3: CASIGQGKPEAFF; DNA: TGTGCCAGCATAGGCCAGGGAAAGCCTGAAGCTTTCTTT
V: TRBV2; D: NA; length: 12; J: TRBJ2-7; size: NA; CDR3: CASSEARDEQYF; DNA: TGTGCCAGCAGTGAAGCGAGGGACGAGCAGTACTTC
V: TRBV27; D: TRBD1; length: 15; J: TRBJ1-4; size: NA; CDR3: CASSGTGGAEEKLFF; DNA: TGTGCCAGCAGTGGAACAGGGGGTGCCGAGGAAAAACTGTTTTTT
V: TRBV12-5; D: NA; length: 13; J: TRBJ1-2; size: once; CDR3: CASGLGAVYGYTF; DNA: TGTGCTAGTGGTTTGGGGGCCGTCTATGGCTACACCTTC
V: TRBV29-1; D: TRBD1; length: 15; J: TRBJ2-1; size: NA; CDR3: CSVEQGDRAFNEQFF; DNA: TGCAGCGTAGAGCAGGGGGACAGGGCTTTCAATGAGCAGTTCTTC
V: TRBV7-9; D: TRBD1; length: 16; J: TRBJ1-6; size: once; CDR3: CASSSDRDRVNSPLHF; DNA: TGTGCCAGCAGCTCCGACCGGGACAGGGTAAATTCACCCCTCCACTTT
V: TRBV29-1; D: NA; length: 12; J: TRBJ2-7; size: NA; CDR3: CSATVNAYEQYF; DNA: TGCAGCGCGACTGTGAATGCCTACGAGCAGTACTTC
V: TRBV7-2; D: NA; length: 13; J: TRBJ2-1; size: NA; CDR3: CASSPPVINEQFF; DNA: TGTGCCAGCAGCCCCCCCGTAATCAATGAGCAGTTCTTC
V: TRBV7-2; D: TRBD2; length: 14; J: TRBJ2-3; size: once; CDR3: CASSHASGKDTQYF; DNA: TGTGCCAGCAGCCACGCTAGCGGGAAGGATACGCAGTATTTT
V: TRBV5-6; D: TRBD1; length: 17; J: TRBJ1-2; size: few; CDR3: CASSQDRAFFSPQGYTF; DNA: TGTGCCAGCAGCCAGGACAGGGCCTTCTTCTCTCCACAGGGCTACACCTTC
V: TRBV7-2; D: TRBD1; length: 15; J: TRBJ1-1; size: NA; CDR3: CASSLRDSSYTEAFF; DNA: TGTGCCAGCAGCTTAAGGGACAGTTCCTACACTGAAGCTTTCTTT
V: TRBV15; D: NA; length: 14; J: TRBJ2-1; size: NA; CDR3: CASRDSYSYNEQFF; DNA: TGTGCCTCGCGAGACTCCTACTCCTACAATGAGCAGTTCTTC